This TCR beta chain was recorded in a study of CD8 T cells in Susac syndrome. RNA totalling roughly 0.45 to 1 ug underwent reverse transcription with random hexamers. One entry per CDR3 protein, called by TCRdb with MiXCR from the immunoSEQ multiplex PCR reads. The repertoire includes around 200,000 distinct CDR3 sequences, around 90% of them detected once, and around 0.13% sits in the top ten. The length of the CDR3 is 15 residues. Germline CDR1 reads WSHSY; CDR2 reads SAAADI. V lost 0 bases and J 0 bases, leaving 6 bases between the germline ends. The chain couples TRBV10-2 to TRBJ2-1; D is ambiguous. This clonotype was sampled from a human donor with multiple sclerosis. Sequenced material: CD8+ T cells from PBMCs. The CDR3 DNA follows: TGCGCCAGCAGTGAGTCGGCTAGCTCCTACAATGAGCAGTTCTTC. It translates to CASSESASSYNEQFF.